These 21 T cell receptor beta chains share one sample of origin, sequenced in a study of T cell responses to AZD1222 COVID-19 vaccine. Profiling relied on immunoSEQ multiplex PCR, and the TCRdb table lists in-frame clones only, not all of them. Among 100,000 to 120,000 clones listed, about 90% were seen once. Specimen: peripheral blood, collected 28 days after the second AZD1222 dose. The receptors were gathered from an adult who received the AZD1222 COVID-19 vaccine.

The chain uses TRBV3-1 (or the pseudogene TRBV3-2) and TRBJ1-1; D gene uncertain. Deletions cut 1 base from V and 0 bases from J, with 6 bases between. The CDR3 consists of 14 residues. Germline V gene data show CDR1 as LGHDT and CDR2 as YNNKEL (reference sequence). The CDR3 loop reads CASSQGLMNTEAFF. As DNA, the CDR3 is TGTGCCAGCAGCCAAGGGCTTATGAACACTGAAGCTTTCTTT.

In this sample, this clone turned up once. The rearrangement uses TRBV9 and TRBJ1-1, with 12 nucleotides matching TRBD1. Germline CDR1 is SGDLS and CDR2 is YYNGEE. This CDR3 region has 16 residues. J was trimmed by 4 bases and V by 3 bases; bases with no gene match: 7. The CDR3 DNA sequence: TGTGCCAGCAGCGGAGCCCCGGGACAGGGGGCCACTGAAGCTTTCTTT. It is translated as CASSGAPGQGATEAFF.

This clone came up once. The chain links TRBV28 to TRBJ1-2; 8 bases line up with TRBD1. CDR1 MDHEN and CDR2 SYDVKM come from the germline V gene. The CDR3 loop spans 14 amino acids. The J segment lost 6 bases and the V segment lost 6 bases, leaving 9 bases of the junction unmatched. CDR3 loop: CASRMQGARDGYTF. CDR3 nucleotides: TGTGCCAGCAGGATGCAGGGGGCGCGGGATGGCTACACCTTC.

The chain couples TRBV11-2 to TRBJ2-1, with D perhaps TRBD2 (5 bases). Germline V gene data show CDR1 as SGHAT and CDR2 as FQNNGV. The germline V and J ends were trimmed by 1 base and 16 bases, with 11 bases remaining between them. The CDR3 has 11 residues. The CDR3 sequence: CASSLGGLTFF. CDR3 DNA: TGTGCCAGCAGCTTAGGAGGGTTGACTTTCTTC.

The chain has TRBV19 and TRBJ1-1; D ambiguous. Germline values: CDR1 LNHDA, CDR2 SQIVND (reference sequence). V was clipped by 6 bases and J by 1 base, with 6 bases between them. There are 12 residues in the CDR3. CDR3 region: CASSQRNTEAFF. CDR3 bases: TGTGCCAGTAGCCAGCGGAACACTGAAGCTTTCTTT.

This sequence joins TRBV18 and TRBJ2-7, with D possibly matching TRBD1 (5 bases). Germline loops: CDR1 KGHSH, CDR2 LQKENI. This CDR3 comprises 14 residues. The V end was cut by 2 bases, the J end by 1 base, with 9 bases between. The DNA for the CDR3 is TGTGCCAGCTCACCAATGGCAGGGTCCTACGAGCAGTACTTC. Translation: CASSPMAGSYEQYF.

This clone has just one count. This chain joins TRBV6-6 and TRBJ2-1, with a weak D call TRBD1 (6 bases). V dropped 10 bases and J dropped 5 bases, with 21 bases sitting between them. The germline V gene has CDR1 MNHNY and CDR2 SVGAGI (reference sequence). CDR3 length equals 15 residues. DNA for the CDR3: TGTGCCACCTTGAATATACAGGGTTCCCACAATGAGCAGTTCTTC. Amino acid sequence: CATLNIQGSHNEQFF.

J is TRBJ2-1 and V is TRBV19; 10 positions match TRBD1. J gave up 8 bases and V 6 bases, and 10 bases lay outside the gene matches. CDR1 is LNHDA and CDR2 is SQIVND in the germline V gene (reference sequence). This CDR3 spans 15 amino acids. CDR3: CASSPEGTGVHEQFF. CDR3 DNA: TGTGCCAGTAGCCCGGAGGGGACAGGGGTCCATGAGCAGTTCTTC. Supplemented by reference TRBV19 and TRBJ2-1, the full variable domain reads DGGITQSPKYLFRKEGQNVTLSCEQNLNHDAMYWYRQDPGQGLRLIYYSQIVNDFQKGDIAEGYSVSREKKESFPLTVTSAQKNPTAFYLCASSPEGTGVHEQFFGPGTRLTVL.

In nucleotides, the CDR3 is TGTGCTAGTGGTTGGGTGAGGGGTGGTATGAACACTGAAGCTTTCTTT. It translates to CASGWVRGGMNTEAFF. This chain uses TRBV12-5 with TRBJ1-1, with TRBD1 as a possible D gene (5 bases). Germline V CDR1 and CDR2: LGHNT, FRNRAP. The CDR3 runs 16 residues. V lost 4 bases and J lost 0, with 15 bases in between.

The chain carries TRBV6-1 and TRBJ1-2; D is possibly TRBD1 (5 bases). In germline, CDR1 is MNHNS, CDR2 SASEGT. The CDR3 spans 19 residues. With 2 bases removed from V and 0 bases from J, the gap between germline ends came to 22 bases. CDR3 loop: CASSESGGAALGANYGYTF. The CDR3 nucleotides read TGTGCCAGCAGTGAAAGTGGTGGGGCAGCCTTAGGAGCTAACTATGGCTACACCTTC.

The chain employs TRBV4-1 and TRBJ2-1; the D gene is possibly TRBD2 (5 bases). V was clipped by 0 bases and J by 0 bases, with 6 bases between them. The CDR3 has 15 amino acids. Germline V gene data show CDR1 as MGHRA and CDR2 as YSYEKL. The CDR3 region has the DNA TGCGCCAGCAGCCAAGAAACTAGCTCCTACAATGAGCAGTTCTTC. It is translated as CASSQETSSYNEQFF.

The gene calls are TRBV29-1 and TRBJ2-1; D remains ambiguous. V was clipped by 4 bases and J by 7 bases, with 8 bases between them. Germline V gene data show CDR1 as SQVTM and CDR2 as ANQGSEA. This CDR3 comprises 11 residues. CDR3 nucleotide sequence: TGCAGCGTTGCCGACCTGAATGAGCAGTTCTTC. Translation: CSVADLNEQFF.

The J gene is TRBJ2-5, the V gene TRBV5-1, with TRBD2 matching over 10 bases. Trimming removed 0 bases from V and 4 bases from J; junction bases left unmatched: 9. The germline V gene has CDR1 SGHRS and CDR2 YFSETQ. The length of the CDR3 is 17 residues. The CDR3, as DNA: TGCGCCAGCAGCTTGGGGCTGGGGCTAGCGGGAGCAGAGACCCAGTACTTC. Translation gives CASSLGLGLAGAETQYF.

This chain joins TRBV2 and TRBJ2-5; D could derive from TRBD1 or TRBD2 (5 bases each). V lost 6 bases and J 4 bases, leaving 9 bases between the germline ends. Germline values: CDR1 SNHLY, CDR2 FYNNEI. This CDR3 is built from 12 residues. CDR3 sequence: CASSRDLETQYF. The CDR3 DNA reads as TGTGCCAGCAGCCGGGACCTAGAGACCCAGTACTTC. Together with reference TRBV2 and TRBJ2-5, the CDR3 gives the full variable domain: EPEVTQTPSHQVTQMGQEVILRCVPISNHLYFYWYRQILGQKVEFLVSFYNNEISEKSEIFDDQFSVERPDGSNFTLKIRSTKLEDSAMYFCASSRDLETQYFGPGTRLLVL.

This clone was seen just once. This chain links TRBV18 with TRBJ1-2, with TRBD1 as a possible D gene (5 bases). Germline values: CDR1 KGHSH, CDR2 LQKENI. Trimming took 1 base from V and 4 from J, leaving 10 bases between them. The CDR3 contains 14 residues. Here the CDR3 reads CASSPQGLSYGYTF. CDR3 sequence (DNA): TGTGCCAGCTCACCACAGGGGTTAAGCTATGGCTACACCTTC.

The J gene is TRBJ2-7, the V gene TRBV3-1 (or the pseudogene TRBV3-2), with 9 bases identical to TRBD1. Germline assignment: CDR1 LGHDT and CDR2 YNNKEL (reference sequence). Losses at the gene ends were 0 bases for V and 5 bases for J; bases not matched to a gene: 11. The CDR3 consists of 17 residues. The CDR3 DNA reads TGTGCCAGCAGCCAAGATGCCCCCGGGACAGGGTCAAACGAGCAGTACTTC. This sequence encodes CASSQDAPGTGSNEQYF.

The rearrangement joins TRBV19 to TRBJ1-6; the D is unclear. CDR1 is LNHDA and CDR2 is SQIVND in the germline V gene (reference sequence). V was trimmed by 3 bases and J by 4 bases, leaving 7 bases between them. There are 14 residues in the CDR3. For the CDR3, the DNA is TGTGCCAGTAGTATTGGAGTGTATAATTCACCCCTCCACTTT. Translated: CASSIGVYNSPLHF.

The CDR3 DNA sequence: TGTGCCACCAGTGGTATGACAGCGAATCAGCCCCAGCATTTT. Amino acids: CATSGMTANQPQHF. This chain uses TRBV24-1 with TRBJ1-5, with a weak D call TRBD1 (5 bases). This CDR3 comprises 14 residues. Germline lookup yields CDR1 KGHDR and CDR2 SFDVKD. V was shortened by 5 bases and J by 4 bases, with 11 bases between the two germline ends.

The gene calls are TRBV6-1 and TRBJ2-7; D gene unclear. Trimming removed 2 bases at V and 2 bases at J, with 13 bases between. The CDR3 covers 15 residues. The germline gives CDR1 MNHNS, CDR2 SASEGT. This CDR3 reads CASSERRQNTYEQYF. For the CDR3, the DNA is TGTGCCAGCAGTGAACGACGGCAAAATACCTACGAGCAGTACTTC.

The V gene is TRBV12-3 or TRBV12-4, the J gene TRBJ1-5; D is uncertain. Trimming cost V 3 bases and J 9 bases, with 9 bases left between them. The CDR3 is 12 amino acids. DNA of the CDR3: TGTGCCAGCAGTTTCGGCCGCCGGCCCCAGCATTTT. Translating it yields CASSFGRRPQHF.

This chain joins TRBV6-5 and TRBJ1-1, with TRBD1 identical over 8 bases. Germline values: CDR1 MNHEY, CDR2 SVGAGI. CDR3 size: 14 residues. The trim removed 7 bases at V and 0 bases at J, leaving 4 bases unmatched. For the CDR3, the DNA is TGTGCCAGCATCTTACAGGGGGTGAACACTGAAGCTTTCTTT. The encoded protein is CASILQGVNTEAFF.